The clone carrying this TCR beta chain was recorded a few times. From about 20-30 mg of unsorted bulk tissue, DNA and RNA were co-extracted together. Each sampled tumor had five separate regions taken from it. The CDR3 runs to 15 residues. Trimming took 0 bases from V and 4 from J; bases not matched to a gene: 4. Looked up from germline, CDR1 is MGHRA and CDR2 is YSYEKL. This entry is derived from a study of tumor-infiltrating lymphocytes in primary liver carcinoma. The researchers produced TCR beta cDNA from roughly 550 ng total RNA with a constant-region primer. Modified slightly, ARM-PCR produced TCR beta libraries over three nested multiplex PCR rounds. Researchers ran the first two PCR rounds for roughly 11 cycles each with TRBV1-TRBV30 forward primers and a C-beta reverse primer. A single record per CDR3 protein comes from TCRdb applying MiXCR to the multiplex PCR reads. This sample carries fewer than 25,000 distinct CDR3 sequences, approximately 72% of them seen once, and the ten largest clones take approximately 41%.

Material for sequencing was liver tumor tissue from sampling region 1. This sample's subset: tumor region T1, superior pole. The chain combines TRBV4-1 with TRBJ2-7, with TRBD2 matching 9 bases. This sequence originates from a man in his forties with primary liver carcinoma and hepatitis B virus infection. The DNA for the CDR3 is TGCGCCAGCAGCCAAGATCACAGCGGGAGGTACGAGCAGTACTTC. Encoded protein: CASSQDHSGRYEQYF.